This T cell receptor (beta chain) was found in a study of cytomegalovirus exposure and HLA in healthy donors (TCRdb year 2017). About the study as a whole: The 670 or so repertoires of the first cohort and the roughly 120 validation repertoires were produced on the same platform, according to a later analysis. The aim of the study was to test whether cataloging public T cell receptors could identify signatures of past pathogen exposure. Along with the roughly 670-subject first cohort, a separate validation cohort of roughly 110 different subjects was used. To predict cytomegalovirus infection status, the study combined high-throughput TCR immunosequencing, statistical association of individual TCRs with disease status, and machine learning.

Donors formed part of the validation cohort, which comprised 120 subjects and was distinct from the first cohort of under 750 subjects. This clone was seen once. It has no known antigen specificity. Base quality data are lacking; no much larger clone is found one base away. According to the germline V gene (reference sequence), CDR1 reads SEHNR and CDR2 reads FQNEAQ. Including the terminal cysteine and phenylalanine, the CDR3 comprises 15 residues. Only the CDR3 portion is preserved as DNA: 45 bases, with reading frame beginning at the first base. V and J are truncated by 3 bases and 6 bases respectively, leaving an intervening sequence of 18 bases. Study-level results and caveats: The validation cohort had no HLA typing available for a later analysis, so co-occurrence within that cohort was assessed over all 120 or so repertoires. Three of the identified cytomegalovirus-associated TCR beta chains were confirmed in vitro to be specific for cytomegalovirus antigens. Cytomegalovirus status was reported to be diagnosed by the classifier with high specificity and sensitivity in both the original and validation cohorts. Most TCR sequences were observed very rarely across donors, whereas some public TCRs were present in many individuals. In the study, around 150 TCR beta chains were listed as associated with cytomegalovirus. In a later analysis, TCRs clustered in the first cohort were found to also tend to co-occur in the roughly 110 validation repertoires, with 90% to 95% of cluster scores above 0. According to the authors, the approach could potentially be generalized to other disease states and immunological phenotypes.

Receptors were amplified or captured by the immunoSEQ multiplex PCR assay. Concerning the study's data processing: To diagnose cytomegalovirus status from the catalog of TCR beta chain sequences, a statistical classification framework was built. In TCRdb, the immuneACCESS table is reduced to in-frame sequences with V and J assigned. These tables do not hold every clone; where another copy was compared, an unresolved V gene accounts for under half, and the others remain unexplained. Clone size and V and J calls were adopted from that table, with D and trimming inferred from the DNA. Counted in this sample were about 48,000 clones; just over 85% of them appeared once. 6.7% of the sample is held by the ten biggest clonotypes.

The clonotype originates from a woman in her twenties or thirties in good health and CMV-seronegative. Sequencing input: PBMCs. Recombination joined TRBV7-9 with TRBJ2-7; TRBD1 could be the D gene, as 6 bases match. At the DNA level, the sequence is TGTGCCAGCAGCTTGACAGGTACCGGGCTAGCCGAGCAGTACTTC. Its amino acids are CASSLTGTGLAEQYF.